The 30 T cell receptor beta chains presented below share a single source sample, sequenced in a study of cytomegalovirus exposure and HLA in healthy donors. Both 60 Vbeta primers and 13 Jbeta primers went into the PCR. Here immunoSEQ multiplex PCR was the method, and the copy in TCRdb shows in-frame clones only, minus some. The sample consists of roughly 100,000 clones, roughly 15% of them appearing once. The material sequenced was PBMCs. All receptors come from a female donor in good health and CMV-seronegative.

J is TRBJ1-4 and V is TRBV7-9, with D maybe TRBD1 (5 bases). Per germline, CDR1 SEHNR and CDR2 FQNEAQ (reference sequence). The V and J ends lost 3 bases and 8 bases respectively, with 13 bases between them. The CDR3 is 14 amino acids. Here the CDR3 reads CASSLVGVVEKLFF. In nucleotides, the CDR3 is TGTGCCAGCAGCTTGGTAGGGGTCGTCGAAAAACTGTTTTTT.

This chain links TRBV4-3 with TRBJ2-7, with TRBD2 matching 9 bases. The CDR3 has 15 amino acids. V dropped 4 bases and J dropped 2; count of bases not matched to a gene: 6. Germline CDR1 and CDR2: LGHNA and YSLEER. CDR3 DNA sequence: TGCGCCAGCAGCCGAGTAGCGGGGGCGACCTACGAGCAGTACTTC. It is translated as CASSRVAGATYEQYF.

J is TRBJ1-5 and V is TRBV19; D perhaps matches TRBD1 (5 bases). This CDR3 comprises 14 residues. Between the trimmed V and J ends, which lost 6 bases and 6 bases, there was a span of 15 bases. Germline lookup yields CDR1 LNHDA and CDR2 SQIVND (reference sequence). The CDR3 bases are TGTGCCAGTAGCCCGCCAGGGCTCGGTCAGCCCCAGCATTTT. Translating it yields CASSPPGLGQPQHF.

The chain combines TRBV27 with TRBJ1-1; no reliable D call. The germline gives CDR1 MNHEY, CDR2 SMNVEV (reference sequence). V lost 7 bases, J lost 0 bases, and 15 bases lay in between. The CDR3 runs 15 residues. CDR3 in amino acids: CASKVQVGLNTEAFF. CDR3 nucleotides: TGTGCCAGCAAGGTGCAGGTCGGCCTGAACACTGAAGCTTTCTTT.

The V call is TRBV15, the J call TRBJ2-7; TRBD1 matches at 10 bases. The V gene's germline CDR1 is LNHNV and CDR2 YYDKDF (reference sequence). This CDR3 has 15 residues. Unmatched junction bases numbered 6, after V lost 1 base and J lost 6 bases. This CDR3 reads CATSRGDRGLGEQYF. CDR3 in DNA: TGTGCCACCAGCAGAGGGGACAGGGGACTCGGCGAGCAGTACTTC.

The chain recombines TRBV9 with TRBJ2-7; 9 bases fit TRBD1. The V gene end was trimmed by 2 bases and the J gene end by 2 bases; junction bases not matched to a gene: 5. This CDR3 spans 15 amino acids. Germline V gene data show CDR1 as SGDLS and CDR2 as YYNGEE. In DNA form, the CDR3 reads TGTGCCAGCAGCGTTGGGACAGGGAGGACCTACGAGCAGTACTTC. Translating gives CASSVGTGRTYEQYF.

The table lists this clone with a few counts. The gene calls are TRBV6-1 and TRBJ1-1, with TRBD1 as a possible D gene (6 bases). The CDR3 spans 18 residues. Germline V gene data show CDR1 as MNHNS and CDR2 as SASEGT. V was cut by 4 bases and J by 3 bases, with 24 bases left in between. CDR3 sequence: CASSGGLPRDTLDTEAFF. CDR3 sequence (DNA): TGTGCCAGCAGTGGGGGCCTCCCCCGGGACACTTTGGACACTGAAGCTTTCTTT.

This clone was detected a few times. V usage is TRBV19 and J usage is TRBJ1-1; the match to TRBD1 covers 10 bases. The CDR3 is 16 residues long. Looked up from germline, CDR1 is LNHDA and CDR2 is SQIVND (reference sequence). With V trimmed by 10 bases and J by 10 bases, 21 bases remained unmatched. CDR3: CATSGGTGAPPGGAFF. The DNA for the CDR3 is TGTGCCACTTCAGGCGGGACAGGGGCCCCCCCAGGCGGAGCTTTCTTT.

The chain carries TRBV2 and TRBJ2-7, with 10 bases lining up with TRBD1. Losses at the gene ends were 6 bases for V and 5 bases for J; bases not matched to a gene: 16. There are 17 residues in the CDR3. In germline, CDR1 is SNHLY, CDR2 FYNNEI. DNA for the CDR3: TGTGCCAGCAGGGGGATCTTCGGGACAGGGGCCACGCACGAGCAGTACTTC. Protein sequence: CASRGIFGTGATHEQYF.

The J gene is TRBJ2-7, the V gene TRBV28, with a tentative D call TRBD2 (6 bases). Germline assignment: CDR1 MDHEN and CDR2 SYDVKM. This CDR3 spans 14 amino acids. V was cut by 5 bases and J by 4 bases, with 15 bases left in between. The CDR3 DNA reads TGTGCCAGCAGTCCCGGCCGGGACTGGTACGAGCAGTACTTC. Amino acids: CASSPGRDWYEQYF.

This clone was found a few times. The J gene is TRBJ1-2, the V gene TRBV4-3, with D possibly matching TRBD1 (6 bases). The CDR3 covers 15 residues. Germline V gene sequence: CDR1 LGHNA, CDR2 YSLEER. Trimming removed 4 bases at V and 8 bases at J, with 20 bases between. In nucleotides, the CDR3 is TGCGCCAGCAGCCCACCGCTACAACAGGGCCTAGGCTACACCTTC. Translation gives CASSPPLQQGLGYTF.

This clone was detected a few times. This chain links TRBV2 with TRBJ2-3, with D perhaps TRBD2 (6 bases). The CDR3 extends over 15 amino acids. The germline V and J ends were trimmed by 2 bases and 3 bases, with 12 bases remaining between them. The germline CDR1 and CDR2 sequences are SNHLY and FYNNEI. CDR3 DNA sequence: TGTGCCAGCAGTGAACGGGTGGGAGGTACAGATACGCAGTATTTT. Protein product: CASSERVGGTDTQYF.

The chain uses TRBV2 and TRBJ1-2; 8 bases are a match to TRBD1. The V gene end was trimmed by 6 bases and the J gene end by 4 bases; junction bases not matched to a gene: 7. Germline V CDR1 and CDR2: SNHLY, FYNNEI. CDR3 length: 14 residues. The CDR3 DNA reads TGTGCCAGCAGGAGGGGACAGGCGACCTATGGCTACACCTTC. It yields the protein CASRRGQATYGYTF.

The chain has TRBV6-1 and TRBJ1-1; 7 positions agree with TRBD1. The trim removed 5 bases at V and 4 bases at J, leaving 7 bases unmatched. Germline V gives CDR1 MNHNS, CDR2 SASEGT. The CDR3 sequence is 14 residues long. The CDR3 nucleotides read TGTGCCAGCAGTCGACAGGGTTGGACCACTGAAGCTTTCTTT. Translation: CASSRQGWTTEAFF.

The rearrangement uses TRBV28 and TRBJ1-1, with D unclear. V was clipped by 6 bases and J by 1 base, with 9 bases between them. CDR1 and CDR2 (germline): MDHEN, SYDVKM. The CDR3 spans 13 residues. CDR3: CASRHGGNTEAFF. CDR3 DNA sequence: TGTGCCAGCAGGCACGGTGGGAACACTGAAGCTTTCTTT.

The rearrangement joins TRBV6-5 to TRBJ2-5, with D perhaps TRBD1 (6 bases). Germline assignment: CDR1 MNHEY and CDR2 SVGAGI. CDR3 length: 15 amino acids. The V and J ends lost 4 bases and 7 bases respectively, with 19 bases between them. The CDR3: CASSSPFGGPATQYF. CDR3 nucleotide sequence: TGTGCCAGCAGTTCACCCTTTGGGGGCCCCGCGACCCAGTACTTC.

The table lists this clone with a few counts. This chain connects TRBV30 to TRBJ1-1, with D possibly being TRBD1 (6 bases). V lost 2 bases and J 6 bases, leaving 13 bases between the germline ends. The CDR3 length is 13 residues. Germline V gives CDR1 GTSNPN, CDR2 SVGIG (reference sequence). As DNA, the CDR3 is TGTGCCTGGAGTTACGTCAGGGGCGCTGAAGCTTTCTTT. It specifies CAWSYVRGAEAFF.

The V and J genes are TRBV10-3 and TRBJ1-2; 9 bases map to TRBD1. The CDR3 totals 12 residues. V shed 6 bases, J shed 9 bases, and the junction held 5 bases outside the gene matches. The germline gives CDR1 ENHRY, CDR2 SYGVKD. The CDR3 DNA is TGTGCCATCAGGCCGGGACAGGGTAGCTACACCTTC. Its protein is CAIRPGQGSYTF.

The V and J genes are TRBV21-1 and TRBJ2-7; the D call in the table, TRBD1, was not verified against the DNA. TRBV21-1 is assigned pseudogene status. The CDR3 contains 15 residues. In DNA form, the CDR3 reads TGTGCCAGCAGCACCGGGACAGGGGGTTACTACGAGCAGTACTTC. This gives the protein CASSTGTGGYYEQYF.

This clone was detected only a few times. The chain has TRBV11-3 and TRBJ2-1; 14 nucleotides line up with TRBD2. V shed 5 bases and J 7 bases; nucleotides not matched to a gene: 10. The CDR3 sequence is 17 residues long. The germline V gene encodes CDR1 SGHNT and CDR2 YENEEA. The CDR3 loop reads CASSKASGTSGGNEQFF. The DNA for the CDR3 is TGTGCCAGCAGCAAAGCCTCCGGGACTAGCGGGGGAAATGAGCAGTTCTTC.

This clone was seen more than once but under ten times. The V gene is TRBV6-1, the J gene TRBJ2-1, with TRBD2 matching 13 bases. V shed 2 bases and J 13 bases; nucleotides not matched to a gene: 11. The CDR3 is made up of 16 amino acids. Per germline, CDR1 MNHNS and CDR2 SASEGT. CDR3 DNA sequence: TGTGCCAGCAGTGAATATACTAGCGGGGGGGCGATTCCACAGTTCTTC. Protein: CASSEYTSGGAIPQFF.

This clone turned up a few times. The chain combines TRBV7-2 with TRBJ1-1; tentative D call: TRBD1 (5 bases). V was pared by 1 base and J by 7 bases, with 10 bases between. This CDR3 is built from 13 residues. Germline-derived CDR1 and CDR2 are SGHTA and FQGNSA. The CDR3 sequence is CASSLEGRGEAFF. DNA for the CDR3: TGTGCCAGCAGCTTAGAAGGGAGGGGTGAAGCTTTCTTT.

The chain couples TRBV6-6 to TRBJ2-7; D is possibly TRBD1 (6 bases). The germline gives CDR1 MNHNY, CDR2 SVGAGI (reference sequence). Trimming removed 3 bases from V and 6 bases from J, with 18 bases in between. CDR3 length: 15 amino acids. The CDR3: CASSYRTVGRGEQYF. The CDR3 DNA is TGTGCCAGCAGTTATCGGACAGTGGGTCGTGGCGAGCAGTACTTC.

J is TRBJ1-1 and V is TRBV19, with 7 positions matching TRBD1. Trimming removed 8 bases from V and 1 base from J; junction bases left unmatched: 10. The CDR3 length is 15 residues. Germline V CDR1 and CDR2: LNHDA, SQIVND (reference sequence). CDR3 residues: CASFVTGHTNTEAFF. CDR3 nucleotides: TGTGCCAGTTTTGTGACAGGGCATACGAACACTGAAGCTTTCTTT.

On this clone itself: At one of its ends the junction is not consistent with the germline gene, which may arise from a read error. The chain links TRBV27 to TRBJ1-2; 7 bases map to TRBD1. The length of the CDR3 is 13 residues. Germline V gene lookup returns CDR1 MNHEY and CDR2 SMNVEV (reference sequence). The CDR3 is CARSFTGDYGYTF. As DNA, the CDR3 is TGTGCCAGAAGTTTTACAGGGGACTATGGCTACACCTTC.

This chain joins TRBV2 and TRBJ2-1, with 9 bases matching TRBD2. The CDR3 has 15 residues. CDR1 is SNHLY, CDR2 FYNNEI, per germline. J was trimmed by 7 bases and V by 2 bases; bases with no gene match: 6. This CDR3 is CASSERAGGLNEQFF. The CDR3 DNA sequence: TGTGCCAGCAGTGAAAGGGCGGGGGGGCTGAATGAGCAGTTCTTC.

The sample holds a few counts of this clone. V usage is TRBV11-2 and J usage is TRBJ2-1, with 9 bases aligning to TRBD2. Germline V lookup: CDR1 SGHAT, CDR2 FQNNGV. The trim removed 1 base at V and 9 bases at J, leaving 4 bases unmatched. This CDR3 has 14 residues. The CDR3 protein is CASSLGGGAVEQFF. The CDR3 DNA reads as TGTGCCAGCAGCTTAGGCGGGGGGGCCGTTGAGCAGTTCTTC.

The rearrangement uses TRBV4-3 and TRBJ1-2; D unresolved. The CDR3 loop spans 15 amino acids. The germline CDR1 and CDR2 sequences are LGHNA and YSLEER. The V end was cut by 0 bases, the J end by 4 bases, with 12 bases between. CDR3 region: CASSQDHGELYGYTF. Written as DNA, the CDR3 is TGCGCCAGCAGCCAAGATCACGGGGAACTCTATGGCTACACCTTC.

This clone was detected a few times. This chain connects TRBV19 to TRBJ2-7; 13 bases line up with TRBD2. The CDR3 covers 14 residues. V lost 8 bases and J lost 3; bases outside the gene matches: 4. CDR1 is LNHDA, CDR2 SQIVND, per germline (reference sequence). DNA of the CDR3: TGTGCCAGTCGGACTAGCGGGGGACTCTACGAGCAGTACTTC. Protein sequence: CASRTSGGLYEQYF.

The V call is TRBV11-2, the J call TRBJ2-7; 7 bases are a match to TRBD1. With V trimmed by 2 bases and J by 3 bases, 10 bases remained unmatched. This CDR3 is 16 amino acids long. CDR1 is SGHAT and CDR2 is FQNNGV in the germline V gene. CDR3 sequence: CASSLTIGTVDYEQYF. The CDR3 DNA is TGTGCCAGCAGCTTAACCATCGGGACAGTGGACTACGAGCAGTACTTC.